The clone carrying this T cell receptor (beta chain) was counted ten times or more. No antigen is known for it. Researchers amplified the TCR beta CDR3 regions from RNA transcripts. The HTBI primer set was used in a first-round RT-PCR of the TCR CDR3. In TCRdb, the multiplex PCR reads were re-called with MiXCR into one record per CDR3 protein. The repertoire has 400,000 to 550,000 distinct CDR3 sequences, around an eighth of them found once; the top ten carry 17%. This entry belongs to a study of T cells in Graves' hyperthyroidism and ophthalmopathy. Study at large: Peripheral blood was acquired at first diagnosis, ahead of any therapy whatsoever. Study observations and caveats: Most thyroid-expanded clonotypes above 0.001 were also found in blood.

The germline V gene has CDR1 LNHDA and CDR2 SQIVND (reference sequence). The CDR3 contains 16 residues. V was pared by 5 bases and J by 6 bases, with 17 bases between. Exclusion of a patient resulted from uncontrolled infection, other autoimmune disease, pregnancy or lactation. Diagnoses used clinical symptoms, serum thyroxine and TRAb, thyroid ultrasound and orbital computed tomography. Sequencing used blood. This TCR was sampled from a woman under 30 with Graves' hyperthyroidism. The chain employs TRBV19 and TRBJ1-6; possibly TRBD1 for D (5 bases). CDR3: CASSLPTGTGNSPLHF. The DNA of the CDR3 is TGTGCCAGTAGTCTACCAACCGGGACCGGTAATTCACCCCTCCACTTT.